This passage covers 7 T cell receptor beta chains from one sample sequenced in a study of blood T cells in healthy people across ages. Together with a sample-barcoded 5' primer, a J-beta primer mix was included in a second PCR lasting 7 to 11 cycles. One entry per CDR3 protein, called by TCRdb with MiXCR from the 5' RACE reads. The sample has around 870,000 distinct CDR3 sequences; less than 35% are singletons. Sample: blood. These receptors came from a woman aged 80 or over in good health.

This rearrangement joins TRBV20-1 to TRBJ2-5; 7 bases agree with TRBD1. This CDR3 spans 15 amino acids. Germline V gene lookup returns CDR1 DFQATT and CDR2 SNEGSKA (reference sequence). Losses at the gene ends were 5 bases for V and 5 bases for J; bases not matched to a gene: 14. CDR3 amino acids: CSAPKATGAWETQYF. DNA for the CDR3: TGCAGTGCTCCTAAGGCCACAGGGGCGTGGGAGACCCAGTACTTC.

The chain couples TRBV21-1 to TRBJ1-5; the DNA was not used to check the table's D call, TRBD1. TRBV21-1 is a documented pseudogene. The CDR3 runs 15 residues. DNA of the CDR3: TGTGCCTACGGTGGGGCAGACTATAGCAATCAGCCCCAGCATTTT. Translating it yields CAYGGADYSNQPQHF.

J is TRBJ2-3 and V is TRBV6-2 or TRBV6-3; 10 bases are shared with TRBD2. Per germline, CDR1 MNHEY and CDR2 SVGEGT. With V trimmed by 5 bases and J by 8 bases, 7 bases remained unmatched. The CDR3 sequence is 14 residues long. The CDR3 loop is CASSDGTSAGTQYF. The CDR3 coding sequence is TGTGCCAGCAGTGACGGGACTAGCGCCGGTACGCAGTATTTT.

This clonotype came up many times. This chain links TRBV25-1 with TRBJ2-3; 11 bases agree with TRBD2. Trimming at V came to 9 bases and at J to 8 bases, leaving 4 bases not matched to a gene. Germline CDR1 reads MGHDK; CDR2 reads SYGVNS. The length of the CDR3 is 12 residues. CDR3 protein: CASAGTSGTQYF. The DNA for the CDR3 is TGTGCCAGTGCGGGGACTAGCGGTACGCAGTATTTT.

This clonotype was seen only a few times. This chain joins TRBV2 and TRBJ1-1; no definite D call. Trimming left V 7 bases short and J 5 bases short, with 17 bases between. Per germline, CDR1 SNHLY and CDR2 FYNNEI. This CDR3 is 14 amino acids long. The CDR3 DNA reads TGTGCCAGCATTCGGGGAGCCGGGAGGACTGAAGCTTTCTTT. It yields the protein CASIRGAGRTEAFF.

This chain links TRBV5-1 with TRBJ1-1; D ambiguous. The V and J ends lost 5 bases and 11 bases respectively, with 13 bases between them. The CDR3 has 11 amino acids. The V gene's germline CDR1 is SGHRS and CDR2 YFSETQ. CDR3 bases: TGCGCCAGCAGGGGTGAGGGATCGGCTTTCTTT. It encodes CASRGEGSAFF.

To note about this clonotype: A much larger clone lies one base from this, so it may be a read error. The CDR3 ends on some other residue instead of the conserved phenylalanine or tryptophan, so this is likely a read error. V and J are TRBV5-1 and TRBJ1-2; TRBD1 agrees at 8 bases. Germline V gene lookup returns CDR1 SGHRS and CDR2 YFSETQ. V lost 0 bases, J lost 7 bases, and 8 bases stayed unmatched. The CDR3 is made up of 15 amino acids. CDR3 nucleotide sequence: TGCGCCAGCAGCTTGGGTGGACAGGGACGGCGTGGCTACACCTGC. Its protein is CASSLGGQGRRGYTC.